Here is one T cell receptor beta chain with its context. TCRdb reanalysed the 5' RACE reads using MiXCR and keeps one entry per CDR3 protein. This table holds 1.5 million or so distinct CDR3 sequences, roughly a third found once. This record comes from a study of identical twins. Sequencing used cord blood. The clonotype originates from a newborn girl in good health.

The chain's CDR3 is CASSLVFPGGHYNEQFF. CDR3 in DNA: TGTGCCAGCAGCTTAGTTTTTCCAGGGGGGCACTACAATGAGCAGTTCTTC. The chain has TRBV7-9 and TRBJ2-1, with D maybe TRBD1 (7 bases). CDR3 length equals 17 residues. V was clipped by 1 base and J by 3 bases, with 16 bases between them. Germline-derived CDR1 and CDR2 are SEHNR and FQNEAQ (reference sequence).